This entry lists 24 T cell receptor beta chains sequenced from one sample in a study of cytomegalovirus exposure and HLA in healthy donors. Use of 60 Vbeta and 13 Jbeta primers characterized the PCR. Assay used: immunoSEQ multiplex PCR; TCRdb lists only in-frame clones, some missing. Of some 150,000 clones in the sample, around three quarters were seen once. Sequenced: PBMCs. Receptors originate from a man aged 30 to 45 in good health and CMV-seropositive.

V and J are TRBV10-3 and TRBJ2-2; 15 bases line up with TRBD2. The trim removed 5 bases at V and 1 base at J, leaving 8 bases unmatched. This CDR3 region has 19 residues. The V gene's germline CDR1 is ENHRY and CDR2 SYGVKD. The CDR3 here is CAISQEGTSGGLNTGELFF. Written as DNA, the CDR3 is TGTGCCATCAGTCAGGAGGGGACTAGCGGGGGGTTGAACACCGGGGAGCTGTTTTTT.

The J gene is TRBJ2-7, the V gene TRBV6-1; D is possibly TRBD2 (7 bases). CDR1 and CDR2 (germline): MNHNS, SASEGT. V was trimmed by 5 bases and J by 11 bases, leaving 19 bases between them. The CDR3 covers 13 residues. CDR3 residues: CASSSEGGGIKYF. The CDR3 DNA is TGTGCCAGCAGTTCGGAAGGGGGGGGTATTAAGTACTTC.

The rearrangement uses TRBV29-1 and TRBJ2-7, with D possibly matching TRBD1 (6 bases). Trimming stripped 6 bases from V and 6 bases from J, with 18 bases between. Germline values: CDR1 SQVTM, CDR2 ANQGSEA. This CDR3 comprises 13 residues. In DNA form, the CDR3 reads TGCAGCGTGACGATTGGGGGCGGCGGCGAGCAGTACTTC. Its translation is CSVTIGGGGEQYF.

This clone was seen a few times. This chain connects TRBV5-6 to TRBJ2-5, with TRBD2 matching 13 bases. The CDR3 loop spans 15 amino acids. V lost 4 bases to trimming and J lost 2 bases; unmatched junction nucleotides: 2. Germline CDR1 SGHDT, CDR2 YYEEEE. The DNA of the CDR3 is TGTGCCAGCAGCCCGGGACTAGCGGGACAAGAGACCCAGTACTTC. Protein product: CASSPGLAGQETQYF.

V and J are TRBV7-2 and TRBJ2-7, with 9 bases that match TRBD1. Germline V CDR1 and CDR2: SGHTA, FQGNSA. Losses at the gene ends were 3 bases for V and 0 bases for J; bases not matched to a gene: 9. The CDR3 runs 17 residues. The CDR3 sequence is CASSFLMGQGSSYEQYF. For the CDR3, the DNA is TGTGCCAGCAGCTTTTTAATGGGACAGGGCAGCTCCTACGAGCAGTACTTC. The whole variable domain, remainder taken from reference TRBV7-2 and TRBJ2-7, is GAGVSQSPSNKVTEKGKDVELRCDPISGHTALYWYRQSLGQGLEFLIYFQGNSAPDKSGLPSDRFSAERTGGSVSTLTIQRTQQEDSAVYLCASSFLMGQGSSYEQYFGPGTRLTVT.

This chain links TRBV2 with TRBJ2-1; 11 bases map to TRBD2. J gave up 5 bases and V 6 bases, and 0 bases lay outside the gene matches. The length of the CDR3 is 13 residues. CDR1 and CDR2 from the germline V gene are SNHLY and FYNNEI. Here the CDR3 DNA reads TGTGCCAGCAGGACTAGCGGGGACAATGAGCAGTTCTTC. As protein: CASRTSGDNEQFF.

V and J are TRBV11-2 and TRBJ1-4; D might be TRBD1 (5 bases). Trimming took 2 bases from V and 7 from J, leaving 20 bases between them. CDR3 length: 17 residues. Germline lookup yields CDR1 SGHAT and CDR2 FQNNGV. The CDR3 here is CASSLNVRAGRGEKLFF. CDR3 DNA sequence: TGTGCCAGCAGCTTAAACGTTCGGGCAGGGCGAGGTGAAAAACTGTTTTTT.

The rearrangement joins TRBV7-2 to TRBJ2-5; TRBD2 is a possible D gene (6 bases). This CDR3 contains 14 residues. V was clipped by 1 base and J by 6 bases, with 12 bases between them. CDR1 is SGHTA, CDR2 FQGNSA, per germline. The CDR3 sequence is CASSLGGDSKTQYF. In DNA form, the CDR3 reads TGTGCCAGCAGCTTAGGGGGGGACTCCAAGACCCAGTACTTC.

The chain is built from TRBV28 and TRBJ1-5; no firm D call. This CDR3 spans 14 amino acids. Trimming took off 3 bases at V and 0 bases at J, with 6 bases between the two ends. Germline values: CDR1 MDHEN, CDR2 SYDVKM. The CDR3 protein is CASSLQASNQPQHF. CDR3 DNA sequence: TGTGCCAGCAGTTTGCAGGCTAGCAATCAGCCCCAGCATTTT.

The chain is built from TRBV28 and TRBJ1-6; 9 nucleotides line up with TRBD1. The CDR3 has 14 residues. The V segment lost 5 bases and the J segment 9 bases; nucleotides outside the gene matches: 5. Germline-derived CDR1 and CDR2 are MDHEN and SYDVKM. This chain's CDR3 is CASSPQGALSPLHF. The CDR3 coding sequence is TGTGCCAGCAGTCCACAGGGGGCGCTTTCACCCCTCCACTTT.

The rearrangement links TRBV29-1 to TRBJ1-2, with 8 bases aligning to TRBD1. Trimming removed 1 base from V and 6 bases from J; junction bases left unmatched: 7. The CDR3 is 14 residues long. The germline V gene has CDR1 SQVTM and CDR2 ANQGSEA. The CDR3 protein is CSVEVPYRGNGYTF. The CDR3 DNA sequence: TGCAGCGTTGAAGTCCCCTACAGGGGGAATGGCTACACCTTC. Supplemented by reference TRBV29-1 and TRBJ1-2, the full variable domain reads SAVISQKPSRDICQRGTSLTIQCQVDSQVTMMFWYRQQPGQSLTLIATANQGSEATYESGFVIDKFPISRPNLTFSTLTVSNMSPEDSSIYLCSVEVPYRGNGYTFGSGTRLTVV.

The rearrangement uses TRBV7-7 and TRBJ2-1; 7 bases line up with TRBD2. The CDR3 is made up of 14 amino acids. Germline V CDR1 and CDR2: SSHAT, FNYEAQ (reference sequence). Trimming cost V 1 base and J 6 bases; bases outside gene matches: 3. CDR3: CASSLGEGSNEQFF. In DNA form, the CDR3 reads TGTGCCAGCAGCTTAGGGGAGGGTTCCAATGAGCAGTTCTTC.

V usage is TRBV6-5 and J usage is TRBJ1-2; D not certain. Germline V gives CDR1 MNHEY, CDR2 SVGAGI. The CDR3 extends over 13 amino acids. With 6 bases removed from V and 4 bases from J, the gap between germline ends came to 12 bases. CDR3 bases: TGTGCCAGCAGACCATCAGCGGGCTATGGCTACACCTTC. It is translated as CASRPSAGYGYTF.

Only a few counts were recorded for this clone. This CDR3 reads CASSNRDYGYTF. Here the CDR3 DNA reads TGTGCCAGCAGCAATAGAGACTATGGCTACACCTTC. The chain employs TRBV7-9 and TRBJ1-2; D unresolved. Deletions cut 5 bases from V and 3 bases from J, with 7 bases between. The CDR3 has 12 amino acids. Germline V gene data show CDR1 as SEHNR and CDR2 as FQNEAQ (reference sequence).

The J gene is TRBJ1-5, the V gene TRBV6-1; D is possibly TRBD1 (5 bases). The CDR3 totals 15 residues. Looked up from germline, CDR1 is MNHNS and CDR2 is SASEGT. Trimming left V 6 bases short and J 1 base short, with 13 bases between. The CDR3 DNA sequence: TGTGCCAGCAGGACAGTGGCGGAGAGCAATCAGCCCCAGCATTTT. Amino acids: CASRTVAESNQPQHF.

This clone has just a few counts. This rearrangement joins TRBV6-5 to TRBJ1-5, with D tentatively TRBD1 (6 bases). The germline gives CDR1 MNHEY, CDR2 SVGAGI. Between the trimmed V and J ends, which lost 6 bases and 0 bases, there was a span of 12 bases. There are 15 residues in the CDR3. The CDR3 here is CASRPGQHSNQPQHF. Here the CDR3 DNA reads TGTGCCAGCAGACCCGGACAGCATAGCAATCAGCCCCAGCATTTT.

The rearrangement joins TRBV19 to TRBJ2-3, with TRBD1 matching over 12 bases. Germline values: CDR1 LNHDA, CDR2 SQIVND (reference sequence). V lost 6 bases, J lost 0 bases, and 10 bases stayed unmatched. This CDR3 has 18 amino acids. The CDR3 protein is CASRGGTGGPTSTDTQYF. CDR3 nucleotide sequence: TGTGCCAGTAGGGGGGGGACAGGGGGCCCTACTAGCACAGATACGCAGTATTTT.

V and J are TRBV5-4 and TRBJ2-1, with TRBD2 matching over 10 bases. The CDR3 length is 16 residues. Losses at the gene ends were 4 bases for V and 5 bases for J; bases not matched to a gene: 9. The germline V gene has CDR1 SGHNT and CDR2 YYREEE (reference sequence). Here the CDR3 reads CASSDRAGGPDNEQFF. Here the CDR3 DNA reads TGTGCCAGCAGCGATCGAGCGGGGGGGCCGGACAATGAGCAGTTCTTC.

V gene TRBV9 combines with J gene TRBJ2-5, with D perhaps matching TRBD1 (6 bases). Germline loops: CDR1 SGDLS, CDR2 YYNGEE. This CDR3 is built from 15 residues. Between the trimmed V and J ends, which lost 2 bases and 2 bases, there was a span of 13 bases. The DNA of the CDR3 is TGTGCCAGCAGCGTCCTAATTGGACAGCAAGAGACCCAGTACTTC. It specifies CASSVLIGQQETQYF.

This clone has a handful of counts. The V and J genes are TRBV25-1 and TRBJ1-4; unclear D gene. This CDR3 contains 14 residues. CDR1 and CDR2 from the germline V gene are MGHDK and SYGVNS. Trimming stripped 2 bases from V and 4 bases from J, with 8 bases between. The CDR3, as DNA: TGTGCCAGCAGTGAAGGAGGTCGTAATGAAAAACTGTTTTTT. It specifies CASSEGGRNEKLFF.

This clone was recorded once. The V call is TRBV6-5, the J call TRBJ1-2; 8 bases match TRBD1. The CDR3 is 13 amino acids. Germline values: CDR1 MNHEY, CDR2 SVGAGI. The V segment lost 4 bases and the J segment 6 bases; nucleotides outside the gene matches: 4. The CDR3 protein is CASSSQTGDGYTF. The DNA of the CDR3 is TGTGCCAGCAGTTCGCAGACAGGGGATGGCTACACCTTC.

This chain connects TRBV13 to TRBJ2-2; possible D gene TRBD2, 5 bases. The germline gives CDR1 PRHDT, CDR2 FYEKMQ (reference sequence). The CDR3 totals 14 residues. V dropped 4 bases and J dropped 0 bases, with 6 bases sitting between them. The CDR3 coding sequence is TGTGCCAGCAGCTCCGGGACGAACACCGGGGAGCTGTTTTTT. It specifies CASSSGTNTGELFF.

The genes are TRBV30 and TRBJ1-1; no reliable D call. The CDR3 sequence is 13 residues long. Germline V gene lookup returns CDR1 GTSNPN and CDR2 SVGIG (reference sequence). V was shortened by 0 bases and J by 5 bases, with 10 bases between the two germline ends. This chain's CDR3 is CAWSVLSGTEAFF. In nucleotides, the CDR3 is TGTGCCTGGAGTGTACTATCTGGAACTGAAGCTTTCTTT.

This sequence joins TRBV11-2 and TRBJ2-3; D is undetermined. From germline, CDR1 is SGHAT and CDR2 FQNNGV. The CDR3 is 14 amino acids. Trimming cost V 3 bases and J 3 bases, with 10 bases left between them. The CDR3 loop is CASSFVRWTDTQYF. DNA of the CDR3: TGTGCCAGCAGCTTTGTGAGGTGGACAGATACGCAGTATTTT.